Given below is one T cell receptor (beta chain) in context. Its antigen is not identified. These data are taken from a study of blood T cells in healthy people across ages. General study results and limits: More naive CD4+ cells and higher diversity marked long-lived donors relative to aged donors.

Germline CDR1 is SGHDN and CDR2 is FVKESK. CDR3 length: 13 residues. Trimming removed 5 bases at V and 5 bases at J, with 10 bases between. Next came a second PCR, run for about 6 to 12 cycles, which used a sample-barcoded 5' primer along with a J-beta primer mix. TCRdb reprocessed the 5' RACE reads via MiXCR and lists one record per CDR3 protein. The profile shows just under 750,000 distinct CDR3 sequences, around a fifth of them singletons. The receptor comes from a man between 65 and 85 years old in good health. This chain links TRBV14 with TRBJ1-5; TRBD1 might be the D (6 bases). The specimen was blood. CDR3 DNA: TGTGCCAGCAGCGCCCACAGGGATCAGCCCCAGCATTTT. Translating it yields CASSAHRDQPQHF.